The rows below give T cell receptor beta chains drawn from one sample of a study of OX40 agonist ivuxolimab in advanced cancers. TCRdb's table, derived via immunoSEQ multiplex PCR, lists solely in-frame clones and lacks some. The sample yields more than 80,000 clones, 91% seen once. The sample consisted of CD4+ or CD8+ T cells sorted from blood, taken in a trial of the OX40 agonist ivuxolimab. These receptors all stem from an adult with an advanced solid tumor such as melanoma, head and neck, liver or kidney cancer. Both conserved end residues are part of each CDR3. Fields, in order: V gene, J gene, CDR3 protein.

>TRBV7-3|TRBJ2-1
CASTGVAGHEQFF
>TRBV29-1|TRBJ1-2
CSVERGMGGYGYTF
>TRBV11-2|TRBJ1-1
CASSFLPNTEAFF
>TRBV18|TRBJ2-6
CASSSQTGTGANVLTF
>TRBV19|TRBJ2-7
CASSMLLAENQYF
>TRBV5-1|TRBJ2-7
CASSLGVLAGPFYEQYF
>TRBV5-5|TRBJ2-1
CASSVIDEQFF
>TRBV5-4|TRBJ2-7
CASSLTSGRYYEQYF
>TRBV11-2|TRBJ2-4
CASSRTLGQGSGVGNIQYF
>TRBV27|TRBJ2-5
CASSPEGVRGETQYF
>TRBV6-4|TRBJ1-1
CASRLETPKLRQGGTEAFF
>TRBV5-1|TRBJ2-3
CASSPLLAYTDTQYF
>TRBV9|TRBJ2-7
CASSVVFLACQGINEQYF
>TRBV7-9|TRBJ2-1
CASSSPTPTSGTNNEQFF
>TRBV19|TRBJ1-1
CASSVVVSPNTEAFF
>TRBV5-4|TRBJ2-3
CASSPSPTVFTDTQYF
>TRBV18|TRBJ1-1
CASSPQGANTEAFF
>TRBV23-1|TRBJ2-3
CASNGHTDTQYF
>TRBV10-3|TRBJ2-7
CAISQAYEQYF
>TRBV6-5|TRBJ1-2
CASRNPGRGNYGYTF
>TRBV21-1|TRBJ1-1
CASSHPGLANTEAFF
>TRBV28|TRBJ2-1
CASSSQRTRGVEQFF
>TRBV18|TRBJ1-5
CASSRTGGSGQPQHF
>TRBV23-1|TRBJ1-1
CASSQSAQETEAFF
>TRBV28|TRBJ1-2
CASRGTGRGYTF
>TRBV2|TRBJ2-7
CARSQGGEYEQYF
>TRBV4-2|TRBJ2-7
CASTAAGDSYEQYF
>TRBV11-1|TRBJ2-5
CASSTSTGGRGETQYF
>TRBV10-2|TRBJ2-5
CAYSRAGVVETQYF
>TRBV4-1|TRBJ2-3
CASSQEGRQSTDTQYF
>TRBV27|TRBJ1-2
CASSSGGRIYGYTF
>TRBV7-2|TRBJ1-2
CASSYRDRGNYGYTF
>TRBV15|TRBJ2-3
CATSTKRVTDTQYF
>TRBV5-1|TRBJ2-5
CASSFNTGVKKETQYF
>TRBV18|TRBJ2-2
CASSSKGLNTGELFF
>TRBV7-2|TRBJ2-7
CASSLGSWYSSYEQYF
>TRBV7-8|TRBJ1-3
CASSLTGPGNTIYF
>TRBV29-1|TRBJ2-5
CSVAITGGQETQYF